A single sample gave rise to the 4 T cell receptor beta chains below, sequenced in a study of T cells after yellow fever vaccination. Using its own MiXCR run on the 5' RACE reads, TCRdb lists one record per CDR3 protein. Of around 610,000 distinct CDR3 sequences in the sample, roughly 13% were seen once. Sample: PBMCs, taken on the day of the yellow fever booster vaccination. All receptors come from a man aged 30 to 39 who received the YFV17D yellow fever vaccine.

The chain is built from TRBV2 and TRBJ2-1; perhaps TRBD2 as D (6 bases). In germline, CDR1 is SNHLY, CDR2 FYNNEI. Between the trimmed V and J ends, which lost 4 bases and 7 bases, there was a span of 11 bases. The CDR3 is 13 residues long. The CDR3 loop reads CASSGGTGNEQFF. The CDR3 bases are TGTGCCAGCAGTGGTGGGACTGGAAATGAGCAGTTCTTC.

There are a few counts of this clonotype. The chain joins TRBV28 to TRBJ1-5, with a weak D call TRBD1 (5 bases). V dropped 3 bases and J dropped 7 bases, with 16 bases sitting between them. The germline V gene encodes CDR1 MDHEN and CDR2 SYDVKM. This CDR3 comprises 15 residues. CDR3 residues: CASSFRGSGIQPQHF. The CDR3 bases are TGTGCCAGCAGTTTTCGCGGTTCAGGGATACAGCCCCAGCATTTT.

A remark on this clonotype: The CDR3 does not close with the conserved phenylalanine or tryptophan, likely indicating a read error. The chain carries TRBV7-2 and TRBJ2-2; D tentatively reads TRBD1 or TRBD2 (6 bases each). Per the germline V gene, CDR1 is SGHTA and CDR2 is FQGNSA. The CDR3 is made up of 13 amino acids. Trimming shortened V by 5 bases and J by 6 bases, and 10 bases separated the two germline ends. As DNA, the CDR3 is TGTGCCAGCAGCAAAAGGGGGGCCGGGGAGCTGTTTCTT. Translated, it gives CASSKRGAGELFL.

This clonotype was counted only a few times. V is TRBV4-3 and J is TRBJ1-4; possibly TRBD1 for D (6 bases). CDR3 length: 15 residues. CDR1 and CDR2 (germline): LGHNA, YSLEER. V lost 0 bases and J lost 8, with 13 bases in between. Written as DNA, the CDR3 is TGCGCCAGCAGCCAAGAAGTAGGGGGGAAAGAAAAACTGTTTTTT. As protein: CASSQEVGGKEKLFF.